The entry below gives a single T cell receptor (beta chain) sequence along with its context. Its antigen target is currently unknown. Base qualities are not at hand, and no much larger clone is one base apart. The data are from a study of T cell repertoires in aging, cancer and after chemotherapy (dated by TCRdb to the late 2010s). As for the study more broadly: Donors were distributed across six age groups ranging from 30 or younger to 70 or older, with at least three individuals included per group. Control TCR repertoires from healthy donors were recorded over several months to years, and clear clonal overlap was observed across re-sampling. About 8.3 million TCR reads were contained in the full dataset. Peripheral blood TCR beta repertoires from healthy donors and cancer patients were profiled to examine immunoaging and T cell reconstitution after chemotherapy. A cohort of some 210 cancer patients (around 94 with hematological and some 120 with solid cancers) was assembled, and 95 healthy donors were included as a reference group. Findings and caveats that apply to the study as a whole: The authors noted that the repertoire data do not allow conclusions about immunological memory after chemotherapy. Untreated patients with hematological or solid cancers showed significantly lower blood TCR diversity and higher clonality than age-matched healthy donors. In healthy donors, the decline in TCR diversity with age was mainly explained by loss of richness, whereas in cancer patients loss of evenness was also found to contribute. An increase in median generation probability over the chemotherapy interval was observed in both cancer cohorts, suggesting that the repertoire was reconstituted through rebound thymic output.

TCR beta rearrangements were amplified from genomic DNA isolated from peripheral blood, not from sorted cells or RNA. Including cysteine and phenylalanine, the CDR3 has 16 amino acids. Only CDR3 DNA is held: 48 bases, read in frame from base 1. The junction carries 15 bases between V and J, which are trimmed by 3 bases and 0 bases respectively. From the germline V gene, CDR1 is KGHSH and CDR2 is LQKENI. Rearranged TRB sequences spanning V, D and J segments were amplified by multiplex touch-down PCR using a mixed TRB-A/B primer pool. Illumina adapters and sample indices were attached to the amplicons through two consecutive PCR reactions run with Phusion HS II polymerase. After gel purification with the NucleoSpin Gel and PCR Clean-up kit, the amplicons were checked using Qubit and an Agilent 2100 Bioanalyzer. The libraries were sequenced on an Illumina MiSeq with 600-cycle, single-indexed, paired-end runs. In the paper's pipeline: MiXCR versions 2.12 and 3.0.5 were used to process the TRB sequences. Each unique CDR3 nucleotide sequence counted as one clone, and only productive sequences with at least two reads were retained. The repertoire metrics were Shannon diversity, evenness, clonality (calculated as one minus evenness), and diversity profiles parameterized by alpha from 0 to 5. Generation probabilities of clones in paired pre- and post-chemotherapy samples were computed with the IGoR algorithm. TCRdb cleaned the public reads at Q25 with fastp, built clones with MiXCR and kept in-frame beta chains. CDR3 protein duplicates are merged, each entry listing the most common genes and DNA. TCRdb assigned the V and J calls; the authors' analysis was not used. Here the sample has 9,500 or so distinct CDR3 sequences; approximately 30% occur a single time. About 2.7% of the sample belongs to the ten largest clones.

The sequence came from a human donor in good health. The chain is assembled from TRBV18 and TRBJ2-7; 5 matching bases give a weak D call of TRBD1. The sequenced sample was blood. The DNA sequence is as follows: TGTGCCAGCTCACCGCAAAGGGGAAAACTCTCCTACGAGCAGTACTTC. Its translation is CASSPQRGKLSYEQYF.